Included here is one T cell receptor beta chain sequence, with context. This specimen belongs to a study of T cell responses to AZD1222 COVID-19 vaccine. The assay was immunoSEQ multiplex PCR, and TCRdb's table has in-frame clones only and misses some. The sample has 130,000 to 150,000 clones; about 89% are singletons. Sample: peripheral blood, taken on day 0 of MenACWY control vaccination. The receptor's source is an adult in good health.

CDR3 region: CASSSHRGANYGYTF. CDR3 in DNA: TGTGCCAGCAGCTCTCACAGAGGGGCTAACTATGGCTACACCTTC. The chain links TRBV11-2 to TRBJ1-2, with D perhaps TRBD1 (5 bases). The V end was cut by 4 bases, the J end by 0 bases, with 12 bases between. The CDR3 has 15 amino acids. Germline V gives CDR1 SGHAT, CDR2 FQNNGV. The variable domain in full, with the rest retrieved from reference TRBV11-2 and TRBJ1-2, is EAGVAQSPRYKIIEKRQSVAFWCNPISGHATLYWYQQILGQGPKLLIQFQNNGVVDDSQLPKDRFSAERLKGVDSTLKIQPAKLEDSAVYLCASSSHRGANYGYTFGSGTRLTVV.